The T cell receptor beta chain described here comes from a study of T cell repertoires in cytomegalovirus infection. Study-wide background: Recently described HLA-C-restricted plus well-studied HLA-B-restricted CMV epitopes were used. Both CMV infection and a matching HLA type were indicated by public TCR beta signatures. General study results and limits: The ex vivo response was dominated by HLA-C-restricted CMV-specific TCR beta clonotypes.

This clonotype has at least ten counts. Its antigen is unidentified. The CDR3 is made up of 11 amino acids. V was shortened by 1 base and J by 9 bases, with 4 bases between the two germline ends. Germline V gives CDR1 SGHAT, CDR2 FQDESV (reference sequence). TCRdb processed the reads anew with MiXCR; each CDR3 protein has one entry. The sample carries 640,000 or so distinct CDR3 sequences, about 33% recorded once. The chain carries TRBV11-1 and TRBJ2-1; D not certain. The origin of this receptor is a human donor in good health (CMV status not recorded). Some clones in this sample may be carry-over from other donors' samples. Source: cultured PBMCs, taken from culture after CMV antigen stimulation. CDR3 loop: CASSLVSEQFF. DNA of the CDR3: TGTGCCAGCAGCTTAGTTAGTGAGCAGTTCTTC.